This T cell receptor beta chain was recorded in a study of cytomegalovirus exposure and HLA in healthy donors. Points from the study as a whole: Clusters of TCRs from the first cohort tended to co-occur in the 120 or so validation repertoires (as a later analysis found). Among TCR beta chains, those listed as cytomegalovirus-associated numbered more than 150.

For this clone: Its antigen is unidentified.

TCRdb's copy holds only in-frame clones and misses some; the assay was immunoSEQ multiplex PCR. Here the sample spans over 250,000 clones, roughly 90% being singletons. Germline values: CDR1 SNHLY, CDR2 FYNNEI. The CDR3 spans 16 residues. With 8 bases removed from V and 1 base from J, the gap between germline ends came to 20 bases. Sequenced input: PBMCs. The chain combines TRBV2 with TRBJ1-1; D gene unclear. This receptor was identified in a woman in her twenties or thirties in good health and CMV-seropositive. The CDR3 reads CASRPLTRTPNTEAFF. DNA for the CDR3: TGTGCCAGCCGACCATTAACCAGGACTCCGAACACTGAAGCTTTCTTT.